The 2 T cell receptor beta chains given below trace back to one sample, sequenced in a study of blood T cells in healthy people across ages. Combining a sample-barcoded 5' primer with a J-beta primer mix, a second PCR ran for 7 to 11 cycles. TCRdb re-called the 5' RACE reads with MiXCR, one entry per CDR3 protein. The table has approximately 900,000 distinct CDR3 sequences, around 46% seen once. Sequenced sample: blood. The source is a man aged 25-40 years in good health.

In this sample, this clonotype turned up many times. V and J are TRBV29-1 and TRBJ2-7, with a possible D match to TRBD1 (5 bases). V shed 5 bases and J shed 3 bases, with 8 bases lying between them. The CDR3 extends over 11 amino acids. Germline loops: CDR1 SQVTM, CDR2 ANQGSEA. The CDR3 sequence: CSVSDSYEQYF. CDR3 in DNA: TGCAGCGTTTCCGACAGCTACGAGCAGTACTTC.

This clonotype was observed a few times. The chain has TRBV4-1 and TRBJ1-1, with 10 bases that match TRBD1. The CDR3 runs to 14 residues. Trimming at V came to 1 base and at J to 7 bases, leaving 3 bases not matched to a gene. CDR1 and CDR2 from the germline V gene are MGHRA and YSYEKL. CDR3 nucleotide sequence: TGCGCCAGCAGCCAAGTTCGGGACAGGGGTGAAGCTTTCTTT. Protein: CASSQVRDRGEAFF.